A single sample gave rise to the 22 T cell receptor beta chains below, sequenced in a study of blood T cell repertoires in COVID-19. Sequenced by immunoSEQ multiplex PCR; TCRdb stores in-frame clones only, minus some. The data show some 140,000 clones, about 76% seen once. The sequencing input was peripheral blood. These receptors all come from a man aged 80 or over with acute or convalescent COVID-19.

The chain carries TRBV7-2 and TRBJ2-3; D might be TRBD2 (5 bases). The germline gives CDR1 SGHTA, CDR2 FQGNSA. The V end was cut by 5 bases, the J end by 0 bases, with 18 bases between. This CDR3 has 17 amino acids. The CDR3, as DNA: TGTGCCAGCAGCCACCCTCCTAGCAAGTCTAGCACAGATACGCAGTATTTT. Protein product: CASSHPPSKSSTDTQYF.

CDR3 bases: TGTGCCACCAGCAGCAAACAGGGGGGCAATCAGCCCCAGCATTTT. As protein: CATSSKQGGNQPQHF. V gene TRBV15 combines with J gene TRBJ1-5; 8 nucleotides agree with TRBD1. V was pared by 3 bases and J by 2 bases, with 3 bases of the junction left unmatched. Germline values: CDR1 LNHNV, CDR2 YYDKDF (reference sequence). The CDR3 totals 15 residues.

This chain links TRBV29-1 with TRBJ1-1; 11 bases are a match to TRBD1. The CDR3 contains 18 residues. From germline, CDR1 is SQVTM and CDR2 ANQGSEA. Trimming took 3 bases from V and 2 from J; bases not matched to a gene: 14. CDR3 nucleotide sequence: TGCAGCGTTGATAGGAGAAGAAGGACAGGGGGCTACAACACTGAAGCTTTCTTT. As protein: CSVDRRRRTGGYNTEAFF.

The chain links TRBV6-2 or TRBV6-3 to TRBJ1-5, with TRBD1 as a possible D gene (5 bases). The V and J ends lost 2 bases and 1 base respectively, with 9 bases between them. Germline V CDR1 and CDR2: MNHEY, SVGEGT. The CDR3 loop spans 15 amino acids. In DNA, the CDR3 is TGTGCCAGCAGTTACGGTGGGGCGAGCAATCAGCCCCAGCATTTT. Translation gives CASSYGGASNQPQHF.

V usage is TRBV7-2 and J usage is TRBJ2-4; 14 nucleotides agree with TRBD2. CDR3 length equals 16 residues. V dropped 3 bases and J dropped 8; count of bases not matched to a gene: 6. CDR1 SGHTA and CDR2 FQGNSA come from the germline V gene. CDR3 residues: CASSLVTSGGEDIQYF. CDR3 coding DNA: TGTGCCAGCAGCTTGGTGACTAGCGGGGGGGAGGACATTCAGTACTTC.

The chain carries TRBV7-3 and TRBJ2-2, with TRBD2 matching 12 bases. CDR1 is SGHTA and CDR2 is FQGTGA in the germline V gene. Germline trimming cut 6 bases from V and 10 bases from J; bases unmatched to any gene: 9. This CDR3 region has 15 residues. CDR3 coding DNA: TGTGCCAGCAGTCCCCGGACTAGCGGGGTCCAGGAGCTGTTTTTT. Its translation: CASSPRTSGVQELFF.

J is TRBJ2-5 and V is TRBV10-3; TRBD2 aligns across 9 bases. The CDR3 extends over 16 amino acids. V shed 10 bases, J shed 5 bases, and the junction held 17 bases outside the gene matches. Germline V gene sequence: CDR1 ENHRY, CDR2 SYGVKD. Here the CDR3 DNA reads TGTGCCACTAACCCCCGGAAGCGGGGGGCTGAGGAGACCCAGTACTTC. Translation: CATNPRKRGAEETQYF.

The CDR3 region is CASSGGQAETQYF. CDR3 coding DNA: TGTGCCAGCTCAGGGGGACAGGCGGAGACCCAGTACTTC. The V call is TRBV18, the J call TRBJ2-5; 8 positions match TRBD1. Germline CDR1 and CDR2: KGHSH and LQKENI. The CDR3 totals 13 residues. With V trimmed by 5 bases and J by 5 bases, 4 bases remained unmatched.

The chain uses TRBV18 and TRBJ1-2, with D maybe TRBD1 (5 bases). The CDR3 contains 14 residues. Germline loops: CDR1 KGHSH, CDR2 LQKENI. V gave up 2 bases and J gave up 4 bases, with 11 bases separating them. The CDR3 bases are TGTGCCAGCTCACCAGATGGGGGGGGCTATGGCTACACCTTC. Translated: CASSPDGGGYGYTF.

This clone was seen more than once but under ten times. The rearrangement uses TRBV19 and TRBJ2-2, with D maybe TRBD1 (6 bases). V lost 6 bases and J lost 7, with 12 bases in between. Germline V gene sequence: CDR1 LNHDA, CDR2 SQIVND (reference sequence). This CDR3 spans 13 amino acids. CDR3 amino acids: CASRLGGGGELFF. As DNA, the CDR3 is TGTGCCAGTAGATTAGGGGGTGGCGGGGAGCTGTTTTTT.

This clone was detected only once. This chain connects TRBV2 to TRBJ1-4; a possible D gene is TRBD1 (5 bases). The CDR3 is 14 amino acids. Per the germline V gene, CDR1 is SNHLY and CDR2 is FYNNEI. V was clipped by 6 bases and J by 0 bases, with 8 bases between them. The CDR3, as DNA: TGTGCCAGCAGACAGGAATCAACTAATGAAAAACTGTTTTTT. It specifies CASRQESTNEKLFF.

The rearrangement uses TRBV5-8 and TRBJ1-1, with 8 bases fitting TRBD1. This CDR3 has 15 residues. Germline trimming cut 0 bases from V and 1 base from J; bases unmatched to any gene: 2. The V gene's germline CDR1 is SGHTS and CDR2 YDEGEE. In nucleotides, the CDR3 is TGTGCCAGCAGCTTGGGGACAGGGCAGAACACTGAAGCTTTCTTT. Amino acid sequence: CASSLGTGQNTEAFF.

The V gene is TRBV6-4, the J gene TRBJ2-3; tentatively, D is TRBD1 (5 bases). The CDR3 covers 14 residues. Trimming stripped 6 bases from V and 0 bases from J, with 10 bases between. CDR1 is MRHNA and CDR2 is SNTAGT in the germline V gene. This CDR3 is CASRERQSTDTQYF. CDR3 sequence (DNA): TGTGCCAGCAGAGAACGACAGAGCACAGATACGCAGTATTTT.

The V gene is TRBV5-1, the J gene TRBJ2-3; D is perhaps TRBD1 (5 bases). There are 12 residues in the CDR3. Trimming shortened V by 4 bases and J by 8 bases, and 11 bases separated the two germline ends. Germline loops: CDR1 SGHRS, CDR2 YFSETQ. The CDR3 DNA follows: TGCGCCAGCAGCGTTACAGGCCTTACGCAGTATTTT. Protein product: CASSVTGLTQYF. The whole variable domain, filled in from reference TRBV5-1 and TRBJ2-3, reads KAGVTQTPRYLIKTRGQQVTLSCSPISGHRSVSWYQQTPGQGLQFLFEYFSETQRNKGNFPGRFSGRQFSNSRSEMNVSTLELGDSALYLCASSVTGLTQYFGPGTRLTVL.

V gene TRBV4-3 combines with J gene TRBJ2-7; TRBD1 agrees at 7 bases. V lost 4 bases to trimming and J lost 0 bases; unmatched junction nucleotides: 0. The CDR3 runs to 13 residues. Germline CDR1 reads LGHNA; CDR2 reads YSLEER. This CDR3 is CASSPGGSYEQYF. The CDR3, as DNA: TGCGCCAGCAGCCCAGGGGGCTCCTACGAGCAGTACTTC.

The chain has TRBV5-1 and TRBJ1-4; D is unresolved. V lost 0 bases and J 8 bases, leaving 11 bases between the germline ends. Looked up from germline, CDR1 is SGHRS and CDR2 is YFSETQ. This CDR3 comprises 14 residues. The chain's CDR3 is CASSLGKVEEKLFF. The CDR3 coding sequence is TGCGCCAGCAGCTTGGGGAAGGTGGAGGAAAAACTGTTTTTT. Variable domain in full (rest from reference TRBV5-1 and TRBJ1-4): KAGVTQTPRYLIKTRGQQVTLSCSPISGHRSVSWYQQTPGQGLQFLFEYFSETQRNKGNFPGRFSGRQFSNSRSEMNVSTLELGDSALYLCASSLGKVEEKLFFGSGTQLSVL.

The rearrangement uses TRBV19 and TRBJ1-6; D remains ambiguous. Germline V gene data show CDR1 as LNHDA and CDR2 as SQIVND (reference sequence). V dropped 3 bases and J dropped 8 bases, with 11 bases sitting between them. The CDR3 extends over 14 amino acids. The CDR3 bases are TGTGCCAGTAGTATTCGGAGTCAATATTCACCCCTCCACTTT. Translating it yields CASSIRSQYSPLHF.

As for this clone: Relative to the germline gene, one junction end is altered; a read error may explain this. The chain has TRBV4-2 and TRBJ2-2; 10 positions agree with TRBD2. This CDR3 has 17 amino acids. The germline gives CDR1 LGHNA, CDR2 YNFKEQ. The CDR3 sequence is CASRQAGGKPNTGELFF. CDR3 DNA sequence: TGTGCCAGCAGGCAAGCGGGGGGGAAACCGAACACCGGGGAGCTGTTTTTT.

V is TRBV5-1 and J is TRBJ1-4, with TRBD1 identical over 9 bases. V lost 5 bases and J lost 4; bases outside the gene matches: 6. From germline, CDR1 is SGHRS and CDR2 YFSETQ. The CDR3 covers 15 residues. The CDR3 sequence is CASSPGGQGNEKLFF. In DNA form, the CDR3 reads TGCGCCAGCAGTCCCGGGGGACAGGGTAATGAAAAACTGTTTTTT.

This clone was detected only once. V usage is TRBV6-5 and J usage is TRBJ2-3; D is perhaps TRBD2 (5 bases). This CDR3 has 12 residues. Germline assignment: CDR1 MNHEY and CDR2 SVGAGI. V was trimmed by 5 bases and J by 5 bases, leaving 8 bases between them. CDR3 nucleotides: TGTGCCAGCAGTAGAGGGAGAGATACGCAGTATTTT. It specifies CASSRGRDTQYF.

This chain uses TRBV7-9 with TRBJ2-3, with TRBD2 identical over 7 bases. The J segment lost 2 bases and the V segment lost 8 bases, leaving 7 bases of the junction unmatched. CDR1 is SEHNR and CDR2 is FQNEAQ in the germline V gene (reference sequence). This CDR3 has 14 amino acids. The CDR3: CASRRRGSTDTQYF. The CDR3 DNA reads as TGTGCCAGCCGGCGGCGGGGGTCCACAGATACGCAGTATTTT.

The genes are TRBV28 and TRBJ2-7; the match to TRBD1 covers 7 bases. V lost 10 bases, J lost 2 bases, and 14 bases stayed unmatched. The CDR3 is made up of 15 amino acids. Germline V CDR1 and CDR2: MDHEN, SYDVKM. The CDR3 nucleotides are TGTGCCACAAAAACAGGGGCCACTCCCGCCTACGAGCAGTACTTC. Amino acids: CATKTGATPAYEQYF. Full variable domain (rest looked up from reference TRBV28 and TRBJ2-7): DVKVTQSSRYLVKRTGEKVFLECVQDMDHENMFWYRQDPGLGLRLIYFSYDVKMKEKGDIPEGYSVSREKKERFSLILESASTNQTSMYLCATKTGATPAYEQYFGPGTRLTVT.